This T cell receptor beta chain was captured in a study of CD8 T cells in ankylosing spondylitis. The study's findings and limits: Clones linked to the disease showed a CD8+ phenotype. They occurred at relatively low frequencies in peripheral blood. Reactive arthritis synovial fluid and blood previously showed some of these motif variants. Reported data indicate significant enrichment of disease-linked clones within matched ankylosing spondylitis synovial fluid.

Generation of TCR beta libraries employed quantitative 5'-RACE incorporating molecular barcodes. TCRdb re-analysed the 5' RACE reads in MiXCR, keeping a single row per CDR3 protein. The sample consists of about 160,000 distinct CDR3 sequences, around 8.9% of them appearing once. About this clonotype: What it recognizes is unknown.

Material for sequencing was blood, either unsorted or a sorted T cell fraction (not recorded which). The TCR was taken from a female donor with ankylosing spondylitis or in good health (not recorded which).

CDR3 in DNA: TGTGCCAGCAGCTTAGCCCCCCAGACCAAGCCAACATCAACTAATGAAAAACTGTTTTTT. Translated: CASSLAPQTKPTSTNEKLFF. V is TRBV7-3 and J is TRBJ1-4; D uncertain. CDR1 SGHTA and CDR2 FQGTGA come from the germline V gene. The V and J ends lost 2 bases and 0 bases respectively, with 22 bases between them. The CDR3 is 20 residues long. Based on the CDR3 plus reference TRBV7-3 and TRBJ1-4, the full variable domain is GAGVSQTPSNKVTEKGKYVELRCDPISGHTALYWYRQSLGQGPEFLIYFQGTGAADDSGLPNDRFFAVRPEGSVSTLKIQRTERGDSAVYLCASSLAPQTKPTSTNEKLFFGSGTQLSVL.